The clone carrying this T cell receptor beta chain was counted a few times. This sample stems from a study of blood T cells in healthy people across ages. Through a sample-barcoded 5' primer and a J-beta primer mix, a second PCR was run for 7 to 11 cycles. A 12-random-nucleotide template-switch adaptor tagged each cDNA molecule. TCRdb analysed the 5' RACE reads with MiXCR anew, one entry per CDR3 protein. The data contain some 750,000 distinct CDR3 sequences, 22% of them seen just once; the ten biggest clones take up about 22%. Germline lookup yields CDR1 MDHEN and CDR2 SYDVKM. The germline V and J ends were trimmed by 8 bases and 3 bases, with 7 bases remaining between them. This CDR3 region has 11 residues.

This TCR was sampled from a man aged 65 to 79 in good health. The J gene is TRBJ2-5, the V gene TRBV28; no definite D call. The specimen was blood. This CDR3 is CASGIKETQYF. CDR3 in DNA: TGTGCCAGCGGTATCAAAGAGACCCAGTACTTC.